A selection of T cell receptor beta chains follows, all from one sample in a study of blood T cell repertoires in COVID-19. Clones were sequenced by immunoSEQ multiplex PCR, and TCRdb holds only the in-frame ones, with some missing. Among over 150,000 clones listed, over 70% were seen once. Sequencing used peripheral blood. All receptors come from a woman aged 60-75 years with acute or convalescent COVID-19. Both conserved end residues are part of each CDR3. Fields, in order: clone size, J gene, D gene, V gene, CDR3 protein, CDR3 DNA. D genes are given only for firm matches. Size values are once, few and many counts, or a class for expanded clones, and some rows have none.

clone_size: once; j_call: TRBJ1-6; d_call: NA; v_call: TRBV14; cdr3_aa: CASSQTVSSYNSPLHF; cdr3_nt: TGTGCCAGCAGCCAGACAGTTAGCTCCTATAATTCACCCCTCCACTTT
clone_size: NA; j_call: TRBJ1-1; d_call: NA; v_call: TRBV6-5; cdr3_aa: CASSYTQAGLNTEAFF; cdr3_nt: TGTGCCAGCAGTTACACACAGGCTGGACTGAACACTGAAGCTTTCTTT
clone_size: NA; j_call: TRBJ2-7; d_call: NA; v_call: TRBV28; cdr3_aa: CASLGGSSYEQYF; cdr3_nt: TGTGCCAGCCTCGGGGGTAGCTCCTACGAGCAGTACTTC
clone_size: NA; j_call: TRBJ1-5; d_call: NA; v_call: TRBV30; cdr3_aa: CAWSARRGNNQPQHF; cdr3_nt: TGTGCCTGGAGTGCCCGTAGAGGGAACAATCAGCCCCAGCATTTT
clone_size: NA; j_call: TRBJ2-7; d_call: NA; v_call: TRBV7-2; cdr3_aa: CASSLGPAGGQYF; cdr3_nt: TGTGCCAGCAGCTTAGGGCCGGCCGGAGGGCAGTACTTC
clone_size: NA; j_call: TRBJ2-4; d_call: NA; v_call: TRBV5-5; cdr3_aa: CASSLAHSENIQYF; cdr3_nt: TGTGCCAGCAGCTTGGCGCACAGTGAAAACATTCAGTACTTC
clone_size: few; j_call: TRBJ1-1; d_call: TRBD1; v_call: TRBV7-9; cdr3_aa: CASSSPPGTGVMNTEAFF; cdr3_nt: TGTGCCAGCAGCTCCCCCCCCGGGACAGGGGTAATGAACACTGAAGCTTTCTTT
clone_size: NA; j_call: TRBJ2-1; d_call: NA; v_call: TRBV15; cdr3_aa: CATSRAVNRGGLNEQFF; cdr3_nt: TGTGCCACCAGCAGAGCGGTAAATAGGGGGGGCTTGAATGAGCAGTTCTTC
clone_size: NA; j_call: TRBJ1-2; d_call: NA; v_call: TRBV19; cdr3_aa: CASSPALRGPYGYTF; cdr3_nt: TGTGCCAGTAGCCCCGCCCTCAGGGGACCTTATGGCTACACCTTC
clone_size: NA; j_call: TRBJ1-3; d_call: NA; v_call: TRBV24-1; cdr3_aa: CATSGRGSGNTIYF; cdr3_nt: TGTGCCACCAGTGGAAGGGGTTCTGGAAACACCATATATTTT
clone_size: NA; j_call: TRBJ1-2; d_call: NA; v_call: TRBV6-2/TRBV6-3; cdr3_aa: CASSYYGGHGYTF; cdr3_nt: TGTGCCAGCAGTTATTACGGGGGACATGGCTACACCTTC
clone_size: NA; j_call: TRBJ1-6; d_call: NA; v_call: TRBV6-4; cdr3_aa: CASRQGNSPLHF; cdr3_nt: TGTGCCAGCAGACAGGGAAATTCACCCCTCCACTTT
clone_size: once; j_call: TRBJ2-7; d_call: NA; v_call: TRBV5-1; cdr3_aa: CASSAQGNGEQYF; cdr3_nt: TGCGCCAGCTCCGCCCAGGGTAACGGCGAGCAGTACTTC
clone_size: NA; j_call: TRBJ1-5; d_call: NA; v_call: TRBV6-2/TRBV6-3; cdr3_aa: CASSYPGQNQPQHF; cdr3_nt: TGTGCCAGCAGTTACCCAGGACAGAATCAGCCCCAGCATTTT
clone_size: few; j_call: TRBJ2-3; d_call: TRBD2; v_call: TRBV29-1; cdr3_aa: CSVSGTSGGTDTQYF; cdr3_nt: TGCAGCGTTTCCGGGACTAGCGGGGGAACAGATACGCAGTATTTT
clone_size: NA; j_call: TRBJ1-1; d_call: TRBD1; v_call: TRBV6-5; cdr3_aa: CASSYATGVSEAFF; cdr3_nt: TGTGCCAGCAGTTACGCCACAGGGGTTTCTGAAGCTTTCTTT
clone_size: NA; j_call: TRBJ2-7; d_call: TRBD1; v_call: TRBV15; cdr3_aa: CATSSAPGQAYEQYF; cdr3_nt: TGTGCCACCAGCAGTGCGCCGGGACAGGCCTACGAGCAGTACTTC
clone_size: once; j_call: TRBJ2-1; d_call: TRBD1; v_call: TRBV19; cdr3_aa: CASSIGDRGPEQFF; cdr3_nt: TGTGCCAGTAGTATTGGGGACAGGGGGCCTGAGCAGTTCTTC
clone_size: NA; j_call: TRBJ1-3; d_call: NA; v_call: TRBV7-2; cdr3_aa: CASSLGQTGNTIYF; cdr3_nt: TGTGCCAGCAGCTTAGGACAGACTGGAAACACCATATATTTT
clone_size: NA; j_call: TRBJ2-5; d_call: TRBD2; v_call: TRBV7-2; cdr3_aa: CASSLEAAGGKETQYF; cdr3_nt: TGTGCCAGCAGCTTAGAAGCGGCGGGGGGAAAGGAGACCCAGTACTTC
clone_size: NA; j_call: TRBJ1-5; d_call: NA; v_call: TRBV24-1; cdr3_aa: CATSDRRGPQHF; cdr3_nt: TGTGCCACCAGTGACCGCCGAGGGCCCCAGCATTTT
clone_size: NA; j_call: TRBJ2-1; d_call: TRBD1; v_call: TRBV27; cdr3_aa: CASSSDRVNEQFF; cdr3_nt: TGTGCCAGCAGTTCGGACAGGGTCAATGAGCAGTTCTTC